This TCR beta chain was sequenced for a study of beta chain features in type 1 diabetes. General observations from the study: Sequencing from cDNA could over-represent high-TCR-expressing cells. Any HLA type influence on TCRB rearrangement was left unresolved here. Among patients with Type 1 diabetes, TCRB CDR3s were moderately but significantly shorter in every one of the four CD4+ subsets.

With respect to this clone: Its antigen remains unidentified.

The authors reverse transcribed all of the isolated RNA, so sequencing captured expressed TCRB transcripts. Using immunoSEQ multiplex PCR, the repertoire was profiled, and TCRdb retains in-frame clones only, with some absent. The top ten clones hold about 0.02% of a sample with hundreds of thousands of clones, roughly 13% of them seen once. Germline CDR1 is ENHRY and CDR2 is SYGVKD. This CDR3 contains 14 residues. V lost 10 bases, J lost 1 base, and 10 bases stayed unmatched. The chain employs TRBV10-3 and TRBJ2-7; TRBD1 matches 7 bases. This receptor was identified in a young man with type 1 diabetes. Sequencing was done on a sample of naive CD4+ T cells from blood. The CDR3: CATQTGTESYEQYF. CDR3 bases: TGTGCCACCCAGACCGGGACAGAGTCCTACGAGCAGTACTTC.